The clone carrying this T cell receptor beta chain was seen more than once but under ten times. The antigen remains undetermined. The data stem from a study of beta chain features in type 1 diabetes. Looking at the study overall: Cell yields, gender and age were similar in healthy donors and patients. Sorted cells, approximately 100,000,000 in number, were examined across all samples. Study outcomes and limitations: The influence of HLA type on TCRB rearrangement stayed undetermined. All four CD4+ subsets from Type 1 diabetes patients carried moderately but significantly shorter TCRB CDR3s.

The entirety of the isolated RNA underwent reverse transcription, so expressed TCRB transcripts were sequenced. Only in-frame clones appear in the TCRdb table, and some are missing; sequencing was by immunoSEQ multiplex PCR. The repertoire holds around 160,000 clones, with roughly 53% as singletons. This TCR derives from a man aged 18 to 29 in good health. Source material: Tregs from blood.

CDR3 DNA: TGTGCCAGCAGATCGGGTGGACAGGGTCGGCAGCCCCAGCATTTT. Protein product: CASRSGGQGRQPQHF. This sequence joins TRBV6-6 and TRBJ1-5, with 8 nucleotides matching TRBD1. Germline CDR1 MNHNY, CDR2 SVGAGI (reference sequence). The CDR3 totals 15 residues. J gave up 7 bases and V 6 bases, and 11 bases lay outside the gene matches.